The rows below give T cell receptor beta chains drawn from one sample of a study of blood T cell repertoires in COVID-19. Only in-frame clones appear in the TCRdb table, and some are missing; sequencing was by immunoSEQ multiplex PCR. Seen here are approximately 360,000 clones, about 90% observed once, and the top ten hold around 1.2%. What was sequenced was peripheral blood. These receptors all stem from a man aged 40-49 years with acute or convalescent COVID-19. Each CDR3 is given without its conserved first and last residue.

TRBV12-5 ASGNDRLATEAF
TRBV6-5 ASSDNGLPNTEAF
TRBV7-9 ASTIRGGLIEAF
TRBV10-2 ASSDHGEDQPQH
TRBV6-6 ASSPLDEQF
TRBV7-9 ASSDRDYGYT
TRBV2 ASYRTGRTTEAF
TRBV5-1 ASSFQGSTSGFRIEQY
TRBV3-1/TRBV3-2 ASSQESRANTEAF
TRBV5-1 ASSPGDGANYGYT
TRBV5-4 AFRLGGGSDTQY
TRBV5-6 ASNSLGQGFTDTQY
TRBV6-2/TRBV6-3 ASSGDRELETQY
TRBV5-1 ASSGDIGYEQY
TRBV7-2 ASSLAYGQGRRGYT
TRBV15 ATSNRRGGLTDTQY
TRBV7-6 ASSEGGGYT
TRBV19 ASSIGTGLH
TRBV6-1 ASSEDRDYTANEKLF
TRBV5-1 ASSPDRGNEKLF
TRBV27 ASSFSLNTEAF
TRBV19 ASSSTRGYEQY
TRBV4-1 ASSQRGGNTEAF
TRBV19 ASSSRQGGDYGYT
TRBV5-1 ASSLAGGLGEQF
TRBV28 ASSLQGANSPLH
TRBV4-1 ASSQAGQGARGYT
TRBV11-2 ASRRGQGNTEAF
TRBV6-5 ASRQGKGYT
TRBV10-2 ASRGLTTEPQH
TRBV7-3 ASSLNRGTSRVGEQY
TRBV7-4 ASTPQVGGEDSNQPQH